This TCR beta chain comes out of a study of T cells in localized non-small cell lung cancer. Remarks on this clone: Its antigen is as yet unknown.

Data came from immunoSEQ multiplex PCR; TCRdb stores just in-frame clones and leaves some out. The table lists almost 40,000 clones, about 85% of them singletons. Study outcomes and limitations: Adjacent lung tissue had a median approximately 57 of the top 100 clones found in the tumor.

Trimming left V 0 bases short and J 2 bases short, with 4 bases between. Germline-derived CDR1 and CDR2 are SGHDN and FVKESK. The CDR3 runs 13 residues. The sequence came from a woman aged 40 to 75 with stage II squamous cell lung carcinoma. The rearrangement joins TRBV14 to TRBJ1-1; D gene uncertain. Sequencing was performed on PBMCs, taken before any cancer treatment. CDR3: CASSQDRNTEAFF. The CDR3 DNA is TGTGCCAGCAGCCAAGACCGCAACACTGAAGCTTTCTTT. The variable domain in full, completed from reference TRBV14 and TRBJ1-1, reads EAGVTQFPSHSVIEKGQTVTLRCDPISGHDNLYWYRRVMGKEIKFLLHFVKESKQDESGMPNNRFLAERTGGTYSTLKVQPAELEDSGVYFCASSQDRNTEAFFGQGTRLTVV.